Below are 13 T cell receptor beta chains sequenced from a single sample in a study of tumor-infiltrating lymphocytes in primary liver carcinoma. Co-extraction of RNA and DNA was performed on roughly 20-34 mg of unsorted bulk tissue. From approximately 530 ng of total RNA, TCR beta-specific cDNA was reverse-transcribed using a constant-region primer. Investigators got TCR beta libraries out of three nested multiplex PCR rounds, done with slightly modified ARM-PCR. The first two PCR rounds, roughly 9 cycles each, used TRBV1-TRBV30 forward primers and a C-beta reverse primer. MiXCR, run by TCRdb on the multiplex PCR reads, gives a single entry per CDR3 protein. Seen here are under 200,000 distinct CDR3 sequences, around four fifths observed once, and the top ten hold 18%. Input material: tumor tissue from primary liver carcinoma. These receptors all stem from a man aged 35 to 55 with primary liver carcinoma and hepatitis B virus infection.

The CDR3: CASSPLFAESKEYFF. CDR3 coding DNA: TGTGCCAGCAGCCCTCTCTTTGCTGAGAGCAAAGAGTATTTCTTC. This chain links TRBV11-3 with TRBJ2-1; D gene uncertain. Trimming left V 5 bases short and J 16 bases short, with 27 bases between. Germline V gene lookup returns CDR1 SGHNT and CDR2 YENEEA. The CDR3 is made up of 15 amino acids.

Remarks on this clonotype: Compared with germline, one end of the junction differs, possibly owing to a read error. The V and J genes are TRBV11-2 and TRBJ2-1; 11 bases match TRBD2. The CDR3 has 15 amino acids. Germline values: CDR1 SGHAT, CDR2 FQNNGV. The CDR3 sequence is CASSHTSGSNDEQIF. The CDR3 bases are TGTGCCAGCAGCCATACTAGCGGGAGTAACGATGAGCAGATCTTC.

With regard to this clonotype: A junction end diverges from the germline sequence, so it may reflect a read error. The chain joins TRBV10-1 to TRBJ2-1, with D maybe TRBD1 (6 bases). Germline lookup yields CDR1 WNHNN and CDR2 SYGVQD (reference sequence). This CDR3 comprises 15 residues. CDR3 coding DNA: TGCACCAGCAGTGACCAGAGCAGGGGTGGAAGTGAGCAGTTCTTC. This encodes CTSSDQSRGGSEQFF.

Details on this clonotype: Given a much more abundant clone one base away, this may be a read error. The CDR3 spells CASSARDTQYF. CDR3 nucleotides: TGCGCCAGCAGCGCCAGAGATACGCAGTATTTT. The chain couples TRBV10-2 to TRBJ2-3; no clear D. Between the trimmed V and J ends, which lost 6 bases and 5 bases, there was a span of 6 bases. The germline V gene has CDR1 WSHSY and CDR2 SAAADI. This CDR3 is built from 11 residues.

Concerning this clonotype itself: Given the absence of the conserved phenylalanine or tryptophan at the CDR3 end, a read error is likely. The DNA is omitted, as the CDR3 cannot be located on it reliably, and the CDR3 follows TCRdb's listing. V usage is TRBV4-1 and J usage is TRBJ1-2; the table's D call TRBD1 went unverified against the DNA. The CDR3 sequence runs 13 residues, both termini included. From germline, CDR1 is MGHRA and CDR2 YSYEKL. CDR3 loop: CASSQEGDYGYAI.

This clonotype turned up a few times. One end of the junction fails to match germline, which may point to a read error. The chain combines TRBV11-2 with TRBJ1-1; no firm D call. The CDR3 contains 13 residues. The germline CDR1 and CDR2 sequences are SGHAT and FQNNGV. The chain's CDR3 is CASSLGLKTEAFF. The CDR3 bases are TGTGCCAGTAGCTTAGGCCTGAAGACTGAAGCCTTCTTT.

Notes on this clonotype: It may be a read error: a sequence one base away is much more abundant. The V and J genes are TRBV5-1 and TRBJ2-3; a weak D match, TRBD2 (6 bases). Per the germline V gene, CDR1 is SGHRS and CDR2 is YFSETQ. The CDR3 totals 17 residues. The CDR3 sequence is CTSSLPGRIDGTDTQYF. CDR3 DNA sequence: TGCACCAGCAGCTTGCCAGGGAGGATCGACGGCACAGATACGCAGTATTTT.

This chain uses TRBV6-6 with TRBJ2-1; 9 bases map to TRBD1. Germline loops: CDR1 MNHNY, CDR2 SVGAGI (reference sequence). The CDR3 contains 17 residues. The trim removed 5 bases at V and 4 bases at J, leaving 12 bases unmatched. This CDR3 reads CASSDLSGTGLYNEQFF. The CDR3 nucleotides are TGTGCCAGCAGTGACCTATCAGGGACAGGGCTATACAATGAGCAGTTCTTC.

The chain carries TRBV29-1 and TRBJ2-7; D is possibly TRBD1 or TRBD2 (5 bases each). The CDR3 sequence is 15 residues long. Looked up from germline, CDR1 is SQVTM and CDR2 is ANQGSEA. The CDR3 nucleotides read TGCAGTGTTGCGAGTGGATGGGGGATGCCCTATGAGCACTACGTC. Protein: CSVASGWGMPYEHYV.

The rearrangement uses TRBV7-3 and TRBJ2-1; D ambiguous. The V gene lost 2 bases and the J gene lost 14 bases, with 22 bases spanning the gap. The CDR3 runs to 15 residues. CDR1 is SGHTA, CDR2 FQGTGA, per germline. The CDR3, as DNA: TGTGCCAGCAGCTTAGGCCCGAGCTCCTACAATGAAAAGTTCTTC. Translation: CASSLGPSSYNEKFF.

In regard to this clonotype: The junction does not match germline at one end; this may be a read error. The chain recombines TRBV5-5 with TRBJ2-3; TRBD2 is a possible D gene (6 bases). Germline values: CDR1 SGHKS, CDR2 YYEKEE (reference sequence). This CDR3 is built from 15 residues. CDR3: CASSLASSGTDTQYF. CDR3 sequence (DNA): TGTGCAAGCAGCTTGGCGAGTAGCGGAACAGATACGCAGTATTTT.

The chain is built from TRBV6-5 and TRBJ2-7, with a weak D call TRBD1 (5 bases). The germline gives CDR1 MNHEY, CDR2 SVGAGI. The CDR3 is made up of 13 amino acids. Trimming took off 9 bases at V and 7 bases at J, with 19 bases between the two ends. The DNA of the CDR3 is TGTGCCAGTAAGAAAGGGGTCTTGAAAGAGCAGTACTTC. It codes for CASKKGVLKEQYF.

Regarding this clonotype: One end of the junction varies from germline; a read error may be responsible. The chain links TRBV6-2 or TRBV6-3 to TRBJ2-2; 7 bases are shared with TRBD2. The CDR3 is 18 residues long. Per germline, CDR1 MNHEY and CDR2 SVGEGT. As DNA, the CDR3 is TGTGTCAGCAACGACATAGGGATTCGACTAGCCAACACCGGAGAGCTATTTTTT. Residues: CVSNDIGIRLANTGELFF.